The TCR beta chain described here comes from a study of blood T cell repertoires in COVID-19. Study context: Whether acute or convalescent, the COVID-19 samples came from the United States, Italy and Spain.

Seattle researchers signed up patients amid active infection and tracked them longitudinally. The CDR3 totals 13 residues. Germline assignment: CDR1 MGHRA and CDR2 YSYEKL. Trimming left V 3 bases short and J 3 bases short, with 9 bases between. Under the authors' procedure: It was from reference gene primer amplification that nucleated cell counts were estimated. Clones were read by immunoSEQ multiplex PCR, and TCRdb kept only the in-frame ones, dropping some. That table gives V, J and clone size, and the DNA gave D and trimming. Among about 130,000 clones listed, about four fifths were seen once. Sequencing was performed on peripheral blood. The receptor's source is a man aged 25 to 40 with COVID-19, enrolled during active disease. This chain links TRBV4-1 with TRBJ2-7, with D unclear. The CDR3 coding sequence is TGCGCCAGCAGCCAGAGACAAAGCTACGAGCAGTACTTC. It translates to CASSQRQSYEQYF.